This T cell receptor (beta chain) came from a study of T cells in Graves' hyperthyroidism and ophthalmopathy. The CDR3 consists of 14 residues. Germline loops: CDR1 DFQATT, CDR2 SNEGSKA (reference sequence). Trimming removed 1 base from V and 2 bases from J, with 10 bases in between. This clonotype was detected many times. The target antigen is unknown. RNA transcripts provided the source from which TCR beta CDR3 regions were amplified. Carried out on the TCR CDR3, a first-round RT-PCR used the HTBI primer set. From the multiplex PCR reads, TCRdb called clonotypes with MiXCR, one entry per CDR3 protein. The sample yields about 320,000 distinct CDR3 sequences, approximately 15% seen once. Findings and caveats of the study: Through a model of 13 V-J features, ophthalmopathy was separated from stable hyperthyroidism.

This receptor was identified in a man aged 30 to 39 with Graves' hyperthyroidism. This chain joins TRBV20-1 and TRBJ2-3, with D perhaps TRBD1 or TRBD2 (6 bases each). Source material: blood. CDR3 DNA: TGCAGTGCTAGAGCGGAGGGGGTCACAGATACGCAGTATTTT. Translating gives CSARAEGVTDTQYF.